Listed here are 15 T cell receptor beta chains from one sample, sequenced in a study of shared T cell receptors in the human thymus. Using immunoSEQ multiplex PCR, the repertoire was profiled, and TCRdb retains in-frame clones only, with some absent. This sample has more than 550,000 clones; 80% to 90% occur once, and the top ten carry just under 0.0095%. A further study also used this sample, focusing on human thymus T cells.

The sample was thymocytes. Source of these receptors: a boy younger than two with a congenital heart defect.

This rearrangement joins TRBV11-2 to TRBJ2-7; unclear D gene. The germline gives CDR1 SGHAT, CDR2 FQNNGV. The CDR3 has 15 residues. The V and J ends lost 2 bases and 1 base respectively, with 12 bases between them. The DNA for the CDR3 is TGTGCCAGCAGCTTATCAAGACAAGTTTCCTACGAGCAGTACTTC. This sequence encodes CASSLSRQVSYEQYF.

This clone was picked up one time. This rearrangement joins TRBV6-1 to TRBJ1-6; D remains unclear. The germline V and J ends were trimmed by 1 base and 5 bases, with 9 bases remaining between them. Germline assignment: CDR1 MNHNS and CDR2 SASEGT. CDR3 length: 15 amino acids. The CDR3 nucleotides are TGTGCCAGCAGTGAAGATAAGGAGCATAATTCACCCCTCCACTTT. Translated: CASSEDKEHNSPLHF.

V gene TRBV7-8 combines with J gene TRBJ1-4; maybe TRBD1 (6 bases). V gave up 3 bases and J gave up 4 bases, with 24 bases separating them. CDR3 length: 19 residues. Germline CDR1 and CDR2: SGHVS and FQNEAQ. The CDR3, as DNA: TGTGCCAGCAGCTTCTACAGGGAGGGTCTCGTCGGGGATAATGAAAAACTGTTTTTT. The encoded protein is CASSFYREGLVGDNEKLFF.

This chain uses TRBV9 with TRBJ2-1, with 12 bases that match TRBD2. V gave up 4 bases and J gave up 7 bases; unmatched junction bases: 30. The V gene's germline CDR1 is SGDLS and CDR2 YYNGEE. CDR3 length equals 23 residues. DNA of the CDR3: TGTGCCAGCAGCTCCAATCCAGCCACGGGACTAGCGGGCGCTATCCCGCCGACGAATGAGCAGTTCTTC. It is translated as CASSSNPATGLAGAIPPTNEQFF. Combining the CDR3 with reference TRBV9 and TRBJ2-1 gives the whole variable domain DSGVTQTPKHLITATGQRVTLRCSPRSGDLSVYWYQQSLDQGLQFLIQYYNGEERAKGNILERFSAQQFPDLHSELNLSSLELGDSALYFCASSSNPATGLAGAIPPTNEQFFGPGTRLTVL.

Concerning this clone: Other DNA sequences in the sample encode the same CDR3. The V call is TRBV9, the J call TRBJ2-5; TRBD2 agrees at 10 bases. Germline CDR1 reads SGDLS; CDR2 reads YYNGEE. The CDR3 contains 15 residues. V lost 0 bases to trimming and J lost 5 bases; unmatched junction nucleotides: 4. CDR3 DNA: TGTGCCAGCAGCGTAGGTAGCGGGGGGCGGGAGACCCAGTACTTC. As protein: CASSVGSGGRETQYF.

This chain uses TRBV27 with TRBJ2-3, with D possibly matching TRBD2 (5 bases). V lost 5 bases, J lost 1 base, and 22 bases lay in between. The CDR3 length is 18 residues. The germline CDR1 and CDR2 sequences are MNHEY and SMNVEV (reference sequence). CDR3 in amino acids: CASSPSPRWPRGTDTQYF. CDR3 nucleotide sequence: TGTGCCAGCAGTCCATCCCCCCGTTGGCCGCGGGGCACAGATACGCAGTATTTT.

The chain employs TRBV13 and TRBJ2-4, with TRBD2 as a possible D gene (7 bases). This CDR3 has 17 residues. Germline CDR1 PRHDT, CDR2 FYEKMQ (reference sequence). Trimming cost V 0 bases and J 3 bases, with 15 bases left between them. This chain's CDR3 is CASSLGREGGDKNIQYF. In DNA, the CDR3 is TGTGCCAGCAGCTTAGGCCGCGAAGGGGGGGACAAAAACATTCAGTACTTC.

V is TRBV5-1 and J is TRBJ2-5, with 10 nucleotides matching TRBD2. V trimming: 0 bases; J trimming: 3 bases; junction bases outside the gene matches: 8. The CDR3 has 17 residues. CDR1 SGHRS and CDR2 YFSETQ come from the germline V gene. The CDR3 spells CASSLVLAGPPKETQYF. DNA for the CDR3: TGCGCCAGCAGCTTGGTACTAGCGGGACCCCCGAAAGAGACCCAGTACTTC.

The chain carries TRBV19 and TRBJ1-1, with a possible D match to TRBD1 (6 bases). CDR1 is LNHDA, CDR2 SQIVND, per germline (reference sequence). With 5 bases removed from V and 3 bases from J, the gap between germline ends came to 13 bases. The CDR3 consists of 14 residues. CDR3 loop: CASSWSDSYTEAFF. The DNA of the CDR3 is TGTGCCAGTAGTTGGTCGGACAGCTACACTGAAGCTTTCTTT.

In regard to this clone: Other DNA sequences in the sample encode the same CDR3. The chain is built from TRBV5-6 and TRBJ1-6; D may be TRBD1 (6 bases). This CDR3 has 17 amino acids. Germline CDR1 and CDR2: SGHDT and YYEEEE. V dropped 0 bases and J dropped 0 bases, with 10 bases sitting between them. This chain's CDR3 is CASSLGTGTSYNSPLHF. The CDR3 nucleotides read TGTGCCAGCAGCTTGGGTACAGGGACCTCCTATAATTCACCCCTCCACTTT.

The J gene is TRBJ1-2, the V gene TRBV7-9; 7 bases line up with TRBD1. Trimming removed 4 bases from V and 8 bases from J; junction bases left unmatched: 13. In germline, CDR1 is SEHNR, CDR2 FQNEAQ (reference sequence). This CDR3 is 15 amino acids long. The CDR3 here is CASSWGQPEDGGYTF. The CDR3 DNA reads as TGTGCCAGCAGCTGGGGACAGCCGGAAGATGGAGGCTACACCTTC.

CDR3 nucleotides: TGTGCCAGCAGCTCCCGACAGGGTCTAGCTCCCTACGAGCAGTACTTC. This translates into CASSSRQGLAPYEQYF. This chain uses TRBV5-6 with TRBJ2-7; 7 nucleotides align to TRBD1. Germline CDR1 is SGHDT and CDR2 is YYEEEE. V gave up 3 bases and J gave up 2 bases; unmatched junction bases: 11. The CDR3 is 16 amino acids.

This clone was found once. The chain links TRBV10-1 to TRBJ2-2; 11 bases map to TRBD2. Per the germline V gene, CDR1 is WNHNN and CDR2 is SYGVQD (reference sequence). J gave up 7 bases and V 4 bases, and 17 bases lay outside the gene matches. The CDR3 totals 19 residues. This CDR3 is CASSAGASGLAGGHGELFF. The CDR3, as DNA: TGCGCCAGCAGTGCGGGGGCCTCTGGGCTAGCGGGAGGACACGGGGAGCTGTTTTTT.

V gene TRBV27 combines with J gene TRBJ1-3; D call uncertain. The CDR3 runs 16 residues. Deletions cut 0 bases from V and 0 bases from J, with 9 bases between. The germline V gene has CDR1 MNHEY and CDR2 SMNVEV (reference sequence). CDR3 DNA: TGTGCCAGCAGTTTATCCAAGCGGAACTCTGGAAACACCATATATTTT. Translating it yields CASSLSKRNSGNTIYF.

The chain employs TRBV11-2 and TRBJ2-7, with D maybe TRBD1 (6 bases). Trimming left V 3 bases short and J 2 bases short, with 17 bases between. Germline CDR1 is SGHAT and CDR2 is FQNNGV. This CDR3 comprises 16 residues. CDR3 in amino acids: CASSFGLPQGTYEQYF. Here the CDR3 DNA reads TGTGCCAGCAGCTTCGGTCTACCCCAGGGGACCTACGAGCAGTACTTC.